Listed here are 10 T cell receptor beta chains from one sample, sequenced in a study of T cells after yellow fever vaccination. TCRdb re-called the 5' RACE reads through MiXCR, storing one row per CDR3 protein. The sample contains 95,000 to 100,000 distinct CDR3 sequences, roughly 5.2% of which appear only once. The sequences come from CD8+ T cells sorted from PBMCs, collected 10 days after the yellow fever booster vaccination. The receptors were sampled from a man between 18 and 29 years old who received the YFV17D yellow fever vaccine.

The chain links TRBV11-3 to TRBJ2-1, with 7 bases matching TRBD1. CDR1 and CDR2 (germline): SGHNT, YENEEA. This CDR3 region has 18 residues. V shed 4 bases, J shed 4 bases, and the junction held 16 bases outside the gene matches. The DNA of the CDR3 is TGTGCCAGCAGCTCGTCTATGTGGGACAGCGAAGTATACAATGAGCAGTTCTTC. Translated, it gives CASSSSMWDSEVYNEQFF.

V usage is TRBV19 and J usage is TRBJ1-2; D unresolved. The CDR3 covers 11 residues. V lost 3 bases and J lost 9, with 8 bases in between. Germline V gives CDR1 LNHDA, CDR2 SQIVND (reference sequence). CDR3 in amino acids: CASSIGDRYTF. As DNA, the CDR3 is TGTGCCAGTAGTATCGGGGATCGCTACACCTTC.

This clonotype has at least ten counts. J is TRBJ2-7 and V is TRBV20-1; a weak D match, TRBD1 (6 bases). Trimming took off 5 bases at V and 0 bases at J, with 14 bases between the two ends. Germline CDR1 DFQATT, CDR2 SNEGSKA (reference sequence). The CDR3 runs 14 residues. The CDR3 DNA follows: TGCAGTGCTGCCGGGACACAGAGCTCCTACGAGCAGTACGTC. Translating it yields CSAAGTQSSYEQYV.

The chain employs TRBV5-6 and TRBJ1-2; D is uncertain. Germline CDR1 and CDR2: SGHDT and YYEEEE. This CDR3 contains 14 residues. V lost 1 base and J lost 5, with 12 bases in between. As DNA, the CDR3 is TGTGCCAGCAGCTTGAACGGTGATTCGTATGGCTACACCTTC. Translating gives CASSLNGDSYGYTF.

The table lists this clonotype with a few counts. This rearrangement joins TRBV7-8 to TRBJ2-7; D tentatively reads TRBD1 or TRBD2 (6 bases each). Per the germline V gene, CDR1 is SGHVS and CDR2 is FQNEAQ. This CDR3 region has 14 residues. V dropped 1 base and J dropped 6 bases, with 13 bases sitting between them. CDR3 in DNA: TGTGCCAGCAGCTTAGTAGGGGGGAATGGCGAGCAGTACTTC. Its protein is CASSLVGGNGEQYF.

The table lists this clonotype with a few counts. The CDR3 loop reads CASSLFNTDTQYF. Written as DNA, the CDR3 is TGTGCCAGCAGCTTATTTAATACAGATACGCAGTATTTT. The V call is TRBV7-6, the J call TRBJ2-3; D gene uncertain. V lost 2 bases, J lost 3 bases, and 6 bases lay in between. From germline, CDR1 is SGHVS and CDR2 FNYEAQ. This CDR3 spans 13 amino acids.

CDR3 protein: CASSYSFPARGGGYTF. The CDR3 region has the DNA TGTGCCAGCAGTTACTCGTTCCCGGCCCGGGGAGGAGGCTACACCTTC. The chain is built from TRBV6-6 and TRBJ1-2; no definite D call. Between the trimmed V and J ends, which lost 0 bases and 8 bases, there was a span of 19 bases. The CDR3 spans 16 residues. Per germline, CDR1 MNHNY and CDR2 SVGAGI (reference sequence).

This clonotype was picked up a small number of times. Here the CDR3 reads CASSLSGINQPQHF. The CDR3 bases are TGTGCCAGCAGTTTATCGGGGATCAATCAGCCCCAGCATTTT. V usage is TRBV27 and J usage is TRBJ1-5; D is unclear. V was clipped by 0 bases and J by 3 bases, with 6 bases between them. The CDR3 is 14 amino acids. CDR1 is MNHEY and CDR2 is SMNVEV in the germline V gene (reference sequence).

This chain uses TRBV4-3 with TRBJ2-1, with a weak D call TRBD1 (6 bases). Trimming took off 0 bases at V and 0 bases at J, with 15 bases between the two ends. CDR1 is LGHNA, CDR2 YSLEER, per germline. CDR3 length: 18 residues. The CDR3 spells CASSQDRGRLSSYNEQFF. The DNA of the CDR3 is TGCGCCAGCAGCCAAGACAGGGGAAGGTTGAGCTCCTACAATGAGCAGTTCTTC.

This clonotype was seen a handful of times. V gene TRBV29-1 combines with J gene TRBJ1-1; D call uncertain. Germline V gives CDR1 SQVTM, CDR2 ANQGSEA. CDR3 size: 11 residues. Between the trimmed V and J ends, which lost 5 bases and 10 bases, there was a span of 14 bases. CDR3 nucleotides: TGCAGCGTTTACACGGTTCTCGGAGCTTTCTTT. This gives the protein CSVYTVLGAFF.